Sequencing of this TCR beta chain was carried out in a study of neoadjuvant anti-PD-1 for oral cavity cancer (TCRdb year 2021). In terms of the full investigation: Three to four biweekly doses of nivolumab at 3 mg/kg were mostly administered to patients before curative-intent surgical resection. For patients who did not progress, a fourth nivolumab dose was given around day 43, followed by definitive surgical resection on days 50-56. Patients with complete response, partial response or stable disease by RECIST 1.1 were defined as responders, whereas patients with progression were defined as non-responders. There were roughly 11 patients in the parent correlative cohort, and the response rate was more than 25%. On the study overall, not on this receptor specifically: The TCR analyses had only three patients in each response group, and the authors called for validation in larger cohorts. Higher pretreatment blood Treg/Th17 ratios correlated with both higher pretreatment blood TCRbeta clonality and lower post-treatment tumor TCRbeta clonality. After neoadjuvant nivolumab, significantly higher T cell clonality (Gini index) was found within PBMCs in non-responders than in responders.

This sample's time point label indicates: after neoadjuvant nivolumab, at surgical resection. The patients had newly diagnosed stage II-IVA oral cavity squamous cell carcinoma and had not received any prior systemic or radiation treatment. The cohort was composed of patients with HPV-negative, locally advanced oral cavity squamous cell carcinoma. Peripheral blood mononuclear cells were analyzed directly, without maintenance or expansion in culture. Samples came from a longitudinal correlative study of a single-arm phase II trial of neoadjuvant nivolumab in oral cavity squamous cell carcinoma. Genomic DNA-based TCRbeta sequencing was performed on subject-matched pre- and post-treatment PBMCs and tumors from three responders and three non-responders. Peripheral blood mononuclear cells were collected before nivolumab treatment and were collected again after treatment, at the time of surgery. The Maxwell RSC DNA from Cells kit was used to isolate genomic DNA from PBMCs.

On this clone itself: No antigen is known for it. No quality values exist for individual bases; no much larger clone is one base distant.

For deep sequencing, each PBMC sample was run in six replicates, with libraries mostly built from around 500 ng of input genomic DNA. TCRbeta libraries were prepared with the immunoSEQ hsTCRbeta kit according to the manufacturer's instructions. The completed libraries were mixed into a single pool at 3 nM, then sequenced with an Illumina NovaSeq 6000 S4 flow cell. In the authors' own workflow: The immunoSEQ Analyzer handled quality control and preprocessing of the raw data. The analysis was restricted to productive rearrangements, with each unique CDR3 amino acid sequence defining a clonotype. Repertoire clonality was estimated as the Gini-Simpson index, which was computed with the R package tcR. Student's t test was used to compare Gini indices, and Pearson correlation was used to assess associations with tumor size change. TCRdb retrieved this table from immuneACCESS and kept in-frame rearrangements only. Not all clones are present; in checked studies, unresolved V genes account for under half, and no reason is known for the remainder. The DNA was the basis for D and trimming; V, J and clone size are from that table. The sample profile shows under 15,000 clones; approximately 67% of them were found once. Clones ranked in the top ten supply 2.5% to 3.5% of the sample.

CDR1 and CDR2, per the germline V gene, are ENHRY and SYGVKD. The CDR3, cysteine through phenylalanine, is 15 amino acids long. This entry keeps only the CDR3 DNA: 45 bases, framed from base 1. V loses 2 bases of germline sequence and J loses 0 bases, and the interval between the two ends is 5 bases. Recombination joined TRBV10-3 with TRBJ2-6; the D gene remains uncertain. The TCR sequence derives from a person aged 35 to 85 with oral cavity squamous cell carcinoma. Sequencing was performed on PBMCs, taken after nivolumab (anti-PD-1) treatment. The bases read TGTGCCATCAGTGAGCAGTACTCTGGGGCCAACGTCCTGACTTTC. It codes for CAISEQYSGANVLTF.